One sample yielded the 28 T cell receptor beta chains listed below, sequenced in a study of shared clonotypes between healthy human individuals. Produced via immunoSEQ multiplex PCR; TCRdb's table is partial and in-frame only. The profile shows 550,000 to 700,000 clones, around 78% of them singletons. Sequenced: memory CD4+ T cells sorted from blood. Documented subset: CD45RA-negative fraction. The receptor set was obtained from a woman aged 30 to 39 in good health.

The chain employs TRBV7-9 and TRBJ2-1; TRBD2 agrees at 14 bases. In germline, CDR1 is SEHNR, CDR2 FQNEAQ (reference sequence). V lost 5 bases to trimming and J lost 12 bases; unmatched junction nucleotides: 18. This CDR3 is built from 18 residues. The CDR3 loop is CASSGRNPGLAGDRGQFF. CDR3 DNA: TGTGCCAGCAGCGGAAGGAATCCGGGACTAGCGGGGGACAGGGGGCAGTTCTTC.

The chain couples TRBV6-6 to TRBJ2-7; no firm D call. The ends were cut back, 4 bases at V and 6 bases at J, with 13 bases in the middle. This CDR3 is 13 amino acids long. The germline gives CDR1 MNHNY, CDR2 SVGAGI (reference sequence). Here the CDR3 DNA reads TGTGCCAGCAGTTCCGACCCTAAAGGCGAGCAGTACTTC. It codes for CASSSDPKGEQYF.

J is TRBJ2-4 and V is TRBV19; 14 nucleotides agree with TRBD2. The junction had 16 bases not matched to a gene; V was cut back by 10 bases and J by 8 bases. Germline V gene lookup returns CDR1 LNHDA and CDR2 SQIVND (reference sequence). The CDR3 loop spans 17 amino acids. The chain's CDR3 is CATVGGLAGGQGDIQYF. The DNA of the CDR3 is TGTGCCACCGTTGGTGGACTAGCGGGAGGCCAGGGAGACATTCAGTACTTC.

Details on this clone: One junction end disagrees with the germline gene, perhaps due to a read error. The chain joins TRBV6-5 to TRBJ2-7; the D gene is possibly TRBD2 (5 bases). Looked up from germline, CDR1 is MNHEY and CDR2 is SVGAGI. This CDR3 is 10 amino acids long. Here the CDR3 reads CAISEGEQYF. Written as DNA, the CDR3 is TGTGCCATCAGTGAGGGCGAGCAGTACTTC.

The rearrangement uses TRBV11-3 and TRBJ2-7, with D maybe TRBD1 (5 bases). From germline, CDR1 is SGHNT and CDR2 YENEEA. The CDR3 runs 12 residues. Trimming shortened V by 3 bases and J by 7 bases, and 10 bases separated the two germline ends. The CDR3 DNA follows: TGTGCCAGCAGCTTGGACAATAGGGAGCAGTACTTC. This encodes CASSLDNREQYF. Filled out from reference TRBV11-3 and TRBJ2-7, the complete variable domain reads EAGVVQSPRYKIIEKKQPVAFWCNPISGHNTLYWYLQNLGQGPELLIRYENEEAVDDSQLPKDRFSAERLKGVDSTLKIQPAELGDSAVYLCASSLDNREQYFGPGTRLTVT.

The CDR3 nucleotides are TGTGCCAGCAGCCCTCTTCCGGGACTAGCGGGACCCACGCAGTTCTTC. Residues: CASSPLPGLAGPTQFF. The rearrangement uses TRBV2 and TRBJ2-1, with TRBD2 matching 13 bases. Germline V gene lookup returns CDR1 SNHLY and CDR2 FYNNEI. The CDR3 sequence is 16 residues long. J lost 12 bases, V lost 6 bases, and 14 bases had no gene match.

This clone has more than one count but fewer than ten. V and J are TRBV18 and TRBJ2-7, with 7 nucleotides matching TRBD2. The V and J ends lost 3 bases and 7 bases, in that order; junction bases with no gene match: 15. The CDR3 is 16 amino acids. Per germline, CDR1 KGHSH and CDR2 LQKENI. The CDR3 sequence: CASSPVMGQRDWEQYF. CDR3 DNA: TGTGCCAGCTCACCCGTGATGGGCCAGCGGGATTGGGAGCAGTACTTC. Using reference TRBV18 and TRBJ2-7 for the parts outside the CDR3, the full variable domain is NAGVMQNPRHLVRRRGQEARLRCSPMKGHSHVYWYRQLPEEGLKFMVYLQKENIIDESGMPKERFSAEFPKEGPSILRIQQVVRGDSAAYFCASSPVMGQRDWEQYFGPGTRLTVT.

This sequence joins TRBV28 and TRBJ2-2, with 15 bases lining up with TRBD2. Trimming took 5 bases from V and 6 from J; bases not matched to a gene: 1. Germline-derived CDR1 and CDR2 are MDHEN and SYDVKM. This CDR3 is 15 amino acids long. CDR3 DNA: TGTGCCAGCAGTAGGACTAGCGGGAGGGCCGGGGAGCTGTTTTTT. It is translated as CASSRTSGRAGELFF.

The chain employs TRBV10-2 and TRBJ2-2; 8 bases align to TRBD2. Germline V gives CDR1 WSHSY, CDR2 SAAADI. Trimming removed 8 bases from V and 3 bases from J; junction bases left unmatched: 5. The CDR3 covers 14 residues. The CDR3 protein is CASRGLADTGELFF. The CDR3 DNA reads TGCGCCAGCCGAGGACTAGCAGACACCGGGGAGCTGTTTTTT.

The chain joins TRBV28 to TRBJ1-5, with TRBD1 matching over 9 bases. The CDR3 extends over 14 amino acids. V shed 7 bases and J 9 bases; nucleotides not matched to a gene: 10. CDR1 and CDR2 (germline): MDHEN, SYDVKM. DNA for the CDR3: TGTGCCAGCAATACTGGGACAGGGCATTGGCCCCAGCATTTT. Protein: CASNTGTGHWPQHF.

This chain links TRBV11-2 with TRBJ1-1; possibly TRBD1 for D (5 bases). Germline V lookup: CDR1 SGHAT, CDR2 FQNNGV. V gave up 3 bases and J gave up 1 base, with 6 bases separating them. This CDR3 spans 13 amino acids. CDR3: CASSFQGNTEAFF. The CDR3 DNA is TGTGCCAGCAGCTTTCAGGGGAACACTGAAGCTTTCTTT.

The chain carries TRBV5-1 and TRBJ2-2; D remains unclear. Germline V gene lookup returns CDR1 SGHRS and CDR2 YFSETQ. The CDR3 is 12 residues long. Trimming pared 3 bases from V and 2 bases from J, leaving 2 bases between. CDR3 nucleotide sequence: TGCGCCAGCAGCTACAACACCGGGGAGCTGTTTTTT. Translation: CASSYNTGELFF. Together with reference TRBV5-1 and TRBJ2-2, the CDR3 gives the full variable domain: KAGVTQTPRYLIKTRGQQVTLSCSPISGHRSVSWYQQTPGQGLQFLFEYFSETQRNKGNFPGRFSGRQFSNSRSEMNVSTLELGDSALYLCASSYNTGELFFGEGSRLTVL.

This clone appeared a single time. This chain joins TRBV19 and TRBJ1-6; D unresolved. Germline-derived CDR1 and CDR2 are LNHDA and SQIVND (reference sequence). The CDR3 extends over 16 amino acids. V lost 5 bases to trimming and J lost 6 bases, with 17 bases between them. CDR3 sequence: CASSAPRKGSNSPLHF. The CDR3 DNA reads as TGTGCCAGTAGTGCCCCGAGGAAGGGAAGTAATTCACCCCTCCACTTT.

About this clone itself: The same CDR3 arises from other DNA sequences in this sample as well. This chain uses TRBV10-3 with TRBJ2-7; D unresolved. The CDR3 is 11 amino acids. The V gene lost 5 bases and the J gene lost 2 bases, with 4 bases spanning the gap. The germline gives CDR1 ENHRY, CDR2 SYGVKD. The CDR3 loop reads CAISSTYEQYF. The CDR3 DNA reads TGTGCCATCAGTTCTACCTACGAGCAGTACTTC.

The chain's CDR3 is CASSIVVRSNQPQHF. The CDR3 bases are TGTGCCAGTAGTATAGTGGTCAGGAGCAATCAGCCCCAGCATTTT. The chain carries TRBV19 and TRBJ1-5; D uncertain. This CDR3 comprises 15 residues. With 1 base removed from V and 1 base from J, the gap between germline ends came to 8 bases. Germline CDR1 LNHDA, CDR2 SQIVND (reference sequence).

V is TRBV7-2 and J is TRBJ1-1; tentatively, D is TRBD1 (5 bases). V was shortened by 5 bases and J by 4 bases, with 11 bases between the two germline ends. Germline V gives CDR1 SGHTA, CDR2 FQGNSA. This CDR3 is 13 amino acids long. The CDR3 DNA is TGTGCCAGCAGCCGGAGGGGTCGCACTGAAGCTTTCTTT. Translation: CASSRRGRTEAFF.

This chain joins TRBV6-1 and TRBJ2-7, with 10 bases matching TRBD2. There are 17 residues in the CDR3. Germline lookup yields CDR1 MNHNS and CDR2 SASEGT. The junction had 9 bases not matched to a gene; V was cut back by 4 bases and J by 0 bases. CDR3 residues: CASSGEVLAGISYEQYF. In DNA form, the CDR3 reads TGTGCCAGCAGTGGAGAGGTACTAGCGGGAATCTCCTACGAGCAGTACTTC.

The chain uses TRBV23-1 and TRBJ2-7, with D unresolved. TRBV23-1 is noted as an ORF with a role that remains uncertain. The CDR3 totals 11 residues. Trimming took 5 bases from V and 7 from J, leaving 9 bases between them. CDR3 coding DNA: TGCGCCAGCAGTGCATGTGGGGAGCAGTACTTC. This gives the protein CASSACGEQYF.

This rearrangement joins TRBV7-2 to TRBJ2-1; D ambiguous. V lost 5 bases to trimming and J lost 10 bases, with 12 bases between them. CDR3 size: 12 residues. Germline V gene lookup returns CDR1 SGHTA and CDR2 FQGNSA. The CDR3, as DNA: TGTGCCAGCAGCCCCCGTATTGGCGAGCAGTTCTTC. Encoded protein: CASSPRIGEQFF.

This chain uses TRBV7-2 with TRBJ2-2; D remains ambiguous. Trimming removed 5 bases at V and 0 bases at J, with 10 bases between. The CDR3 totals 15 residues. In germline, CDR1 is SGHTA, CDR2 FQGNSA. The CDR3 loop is CASSDPPPNTGELFF. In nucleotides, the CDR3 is TGTGCCAGCAGCGACCCCCCTCCGAACACCGGGGAGCTGTTTTTT.

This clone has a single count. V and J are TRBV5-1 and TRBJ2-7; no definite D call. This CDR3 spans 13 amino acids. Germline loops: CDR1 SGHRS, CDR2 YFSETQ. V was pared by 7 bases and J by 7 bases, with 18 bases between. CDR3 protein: CASSRIPASEQYF. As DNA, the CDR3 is TGCGCCAGCTCCCGGATACCCGCCTCTGAGCAGTACTTC.

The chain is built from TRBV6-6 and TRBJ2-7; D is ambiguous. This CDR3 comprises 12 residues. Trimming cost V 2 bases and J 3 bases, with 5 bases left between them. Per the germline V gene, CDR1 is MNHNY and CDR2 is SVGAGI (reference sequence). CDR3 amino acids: CASSYGIYEQYF. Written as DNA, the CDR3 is TGTGCCAGCAGTTACGGCATCTACGAGCAGTACTTC.

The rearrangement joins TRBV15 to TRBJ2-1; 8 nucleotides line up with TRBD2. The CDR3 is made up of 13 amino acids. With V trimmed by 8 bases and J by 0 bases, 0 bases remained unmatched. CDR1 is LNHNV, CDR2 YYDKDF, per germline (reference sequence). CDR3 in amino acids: CATAGGSYNEQFF. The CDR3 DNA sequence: TGTGCCACCGCGGGGGGCTCCTACAATGAGCAGTTCTTC. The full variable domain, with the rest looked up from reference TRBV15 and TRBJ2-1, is DAMVIQNPRYQVTQFGKPVTLSCSQTLNHNVMYWYQQKSSQAPKLLFHYYDKDFNNEADTPDNFQSRRPNTSFCFLDIRSPGLGDTAMYLCATAGGSYNEQFFGPGTRLTVL.

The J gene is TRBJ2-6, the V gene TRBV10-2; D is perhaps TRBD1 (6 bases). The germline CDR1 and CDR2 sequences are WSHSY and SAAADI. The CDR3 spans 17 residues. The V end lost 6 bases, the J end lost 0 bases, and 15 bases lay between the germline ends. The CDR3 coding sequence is TGCGCCAGCAGGGGTTGGGGGCTAGGCTCTGGGGCCAACGTCCTGACTTTC. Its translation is CASRGWGLGSGANVLTF.

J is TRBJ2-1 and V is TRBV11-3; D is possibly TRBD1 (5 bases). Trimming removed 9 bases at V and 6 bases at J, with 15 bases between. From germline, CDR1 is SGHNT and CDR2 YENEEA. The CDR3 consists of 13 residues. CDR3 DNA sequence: TGTGCCAGTAGGGGTAGCAACGGCAATGAGCAGTTCTTC. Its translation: CASRGSNGNEQFF.

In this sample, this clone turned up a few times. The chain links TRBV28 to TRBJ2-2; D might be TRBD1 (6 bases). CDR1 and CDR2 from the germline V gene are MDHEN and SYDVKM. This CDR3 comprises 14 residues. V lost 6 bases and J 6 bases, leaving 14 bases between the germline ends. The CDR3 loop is CASSETGLAGELFF. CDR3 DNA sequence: TGTGCCAGCAGCGAAACAGGGCTCGCCGGGGAGCTGTTTTTT. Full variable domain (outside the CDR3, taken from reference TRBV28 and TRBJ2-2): DVKVTQSSRYLVKRTGEKVFLECVQDMDHENMFWYRQDPGLGLRLIYFSYDVKMKEKGDIPEGYSVSREKKERFSLILESASTNQTSMYLCASSETGLAGELFFGEGSRLTVL.

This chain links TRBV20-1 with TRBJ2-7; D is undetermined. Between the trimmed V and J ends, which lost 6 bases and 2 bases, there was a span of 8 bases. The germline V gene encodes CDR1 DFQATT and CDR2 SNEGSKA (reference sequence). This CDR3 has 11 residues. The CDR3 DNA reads TGCAGTGCGACAAAAACCTACGAGCAGTACTTC. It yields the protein CSATKTYEQYF.

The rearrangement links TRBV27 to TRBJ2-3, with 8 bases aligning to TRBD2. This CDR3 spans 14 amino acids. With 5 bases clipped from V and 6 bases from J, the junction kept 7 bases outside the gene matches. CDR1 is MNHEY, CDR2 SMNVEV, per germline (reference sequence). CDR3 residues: CASSPGLGRDTQYF. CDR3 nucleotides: TGTGCCAGCAGTCCGGGACTAGGGAGGGATACGCAGTATTTT.